These 25 T cell receptor beta chains were sequenced from one sample in a study of T cells in Graves' hyperthyroidism and ophthalmopathy. Amplification yielded TCR beta CDR3 regions, with RNA transcripts as the source. Primed by the HTBI set, a first-round RT-PCR was run on the TCR CDR3. A single record per CDR3 protein comes from TCRdb applying MiXCR to the multiplex PCR reads. Of about 570,000 distinct CDR3 sequences listed, around 46% are singletons. The source material was peripheral blood or thyroid tissue (not recorded which). These receptor sequences come from an adult woman with Graves' disease, either hyperthyroidism or ophthalmopathy (not recorded which).

The table lists this clonotype with a few counts. The CDR3 bases are TGTGCCAGCAGTGACGAAGGGGCGAAGGAAAAACTGTTTTTT. It encodes CASSDEGAKEKLFF. V usage is TRBV6-4 and J usage is TRBJ1-4, with a weak D call TRBD1 (5 bases). Germline V gene sequence: CDR1 MRHNA, CDR2 SNTAGT. Trimming removed 2 bases at V and 8 bases at J, with 12 bases between. The CDR3 is made up of 14 amino acids.

Turning to this clonotype: A single base separates this from a much larger clone, so it may be a read error. The chain carries TRBV5-1 and TRBJ2-7; TRBD2 agrees at 7 bases. This CDR3 region has 14 residues. Germline V gives CDR1 SGHRS, CDR2 YFSETQ. The CDR3 loop reads CAGSLGGVLYEQYF. The CDR3 nucleotides read TGCGCCGGCAGCTTGGGGGGGGTACTCTACGAGCAGTACTTC.

This clonotype has a handful of counts. V and J are TRBV4-1 and TRBJ2-7; TRBD2 matches 7 bases. J was trimmed by 3 bases and V by 4 bases; bases with no gene match: 15. Germline V gives CDR1 MGHRA, CDR2 YSYEKL. The CDR3 spans 17 residues. CDR3 in amino acids: CASSPGIVLAANYEQYF. The DNA for the CDR3 is TGCGCCAGCAGCCCGGGGATTGTTCTAGCGGCGAACTACGAGCAGTACTTC.

In its sample, this clonotype was seen many times. CDR3 protein: CSASRTGQMNTEAFF. The DNA of the CDR3 is TGCAGTGCTAGCCGGACAGGGCAGATGAACACTGAAGCTTTCTTT. The V call is TRBV20-1, the J call TRBJ1-1; 8 nucleotides match TRBD1. V lost 3 bases, J lost 0 bases, and 6 bases stayed unmatched. Germline V gene lookup returns CDR1 DFQATT and CDR2 SNEGSKA (reference sequence). The CDR3 is made up of 15 amino acids.

This clonotype was counted many times. The chain couples TRBV20-1 to TRBJ1-1; perhaps TRBD1 as D (5 bases). Germline values: CDR1 DFQATT, CDR2 SNEGSKA (reference sequence). The CDR3 extends over 13 amino acids. V was pared by 6 bases and J by 6 bases, with 17 bases between. The CDR3 DNA is TGCAGTGCCCCGACAGCGGTCGCTCCTGAAGCTTTCTTT. Its translation: CSAPTAVAPEAFF.

This clonotype was recorded many times. V and J are TRBV5-6 and TRBJ1-1; D possibly corresponds to TRBD1 (5 bases). With 3 bases removed from V and 0 bases from J, the gap between germline ends came to 15 bases. The germline V gene has CDR1 SGHDT and CDR2 YYEEEE. CDR3 length: 16 residues. The CDR3 loop is CASSWGDGSMNTEAFF. The DNA for the CDR3 is TGTGCCAGCAGCTGGGGGGACGGCTCTATGAACACTGAAGCTTTCTTT. Full variable domain (remainder filled in from reference TRBV5-6 and TRBJ1-1): DAGVTQSPTHLIKTRGQQVTLRCSPKSGHDTVSWYQQALGQGPQFIFQYYEEEERQRGNFPDRFSGHQFPNYSSELNVNALLLGDSALYLCASSWGDGSMNTEAFFGQGTRLTVV.

This chain uses TRBV7-9 with TRBJ1-1; D gene uncertain. There are 11 residues in the CDR3. The germline CDR1 and CDR2 sequences are SEHNR and FQNEAQ (reference sequence). Trimming removed 5 bases at V and 7 bases at J, with 8 bases between. CDR3 protein: CASSDTSEAFF. Here the CDR3 DNA reads TGTGCCAGCAGCGACACAAGTGAAGCTTTCTTT.

This clonotype is a singleton in its sample. CDR3 DNA: TGTGCCATCGGAGCGGGAGGACGGCAAGAGACCCAGTACTTC. Its translation: CAIGAGGRQETQYF. The chain recombines TRBV10-3 with TRBJ2-5; 9 bases are shared with TRBD2. CDR3 length: 14 residues. Losses at the gene ends were 8 bases for V and 2 bases for J; bases not matched to a gene: 6. CDR1 is ENHRY, CDR2 SYGVKD, per germline.

This clonotype was counted between two and nine times. The rearrangement links TRBV6-6 to TRBJ1-1, with D maybe TRBD1 (6 bases). The CDR3 has 19 amino acids. In germline, CDR1 is MNHNY, CDR2 SVGAGI (reference sequence). Trimming stripped 0 bases from V and 1 base from J, with 21 bases between. The chain's CDR3 is CASSYSITRLGRGNTEAFF. CDR3 in DNA: TGTGCCAGCAGTTACTCGATAACTCGGTTGGGCAGGGGGAACACTGAAGCTTTCTTT.

This clonotype was counted many times. V and J are TRBV19 and TRBJ1-1; 8 nucleotides agree with TRBD1. V was pared by 7 bases and J by 1 base, with 14 bases of the junction left unmatched. In germline, CDR1 is LNHDA, CDR2 SQIVND (reference sequence). The CDR3 totals 17 residues. CDR3 coding DNA: TGTGCCAGTACAACCCGCCCGGGACAGGTGGGGAACACTGAAGCTTTCTTT. Translating it yields CASTTRPGQVGNTEAFF.

V gene TRBV29-1 combines with J gene TRBJ2-7, with TRBD2 as a possible D gene (6 bases). V was pared by 3 bases and J by 0 bases, with 12 bases between. Germline assignment: CDR1 SQVTM and CDR2 ANQGSEA. The CDR3 runs to 14 residues. CDR3 sequence reads: CSVDVGLHSYEQYF. The DNA for the CDR3 is TGCAGCGTTGACGTGGGACTCCACTCCTACGAGCAGTACTTC.

The chain has TRBV29-1 and TRBJ1-1; D is undetermined. The CDR3 sequence is 14 residues long. V shed 3 bases and J shed 0 bases, with 11 bases lying between them. Germline CDR1 and CDR2: SQVTM and ANQGSEA. CDR3 nucleotide sequence: TGCAGCGTTGACCATTCGACCCTGAACACTGAAGCTTTCTTT. It is translated as CSVDHSTLNTEAFF.

V gene TRBV5-1 combines with J gene TRBJ2-5; TRBD2 aligns across 14 bases. Per germline, CDR1 SGHRS and CDR2 YFSETQ. The CDR3 length is 14 residues. CDR3 sequence: CATSGRGTQETQYF. DNA of the CDR3: TGCGCGACTAGCGGGAGGGGGACGCAAGAGACCCAGTACTTC.

This clonotype is classed as medium-sized (0.01 to 0.1%). This chain joins TRBV9 and TRBJ1-6; D is undetermined. The CDR3 is made up of 14 amino acids. Trimming left V 6 bases short and J 7 bases short, with 14 bases between. From germline, CDR1 is SGDLS and CDR2 YYNGEE. In DNA, the CDR3 is TGTGCCAGCAAGTGGGCAAAAGAGAATTCACCCCTCCACTTT. It translates to CASKWAKENSPLHF.

Concerning this clonotype itself: This may arise from a read error, as a much more abundant clone is one base away. This chain joins TRBV5-1 and TRBJ2-7; 10 bases agree with TRBD2. The germline V gene has CDR1 SGHRS and CDR2 YFSETQ. The CDR3 totals 15 residues. With 4 bases clipped from V and 3 bases from J, the junction kept 7 bases outside the gene matches. The CDR3 nucleotides are TGCGCCAGCAGCGTACTAGCGGGGCAAAGCTACGAGCAGTACTTC. Residues: CASSVLAGQSYEQYF.

This chain links TRBV9 with TRBJ1-1; D is unclear. The CDR3 covers 15 residues. The V gene's germline CDR1 is SGDLS and CDR2 YYNGEE. The ends were cut back, 3 bases at V and 0 bases at J, with 12 bases in the middle. CDR3 in DNA: TGTGCCAGCAGCGGCCCTAACCCCATGAACACTGAAGCTTTCTTT. This encodes CASSGPNPMNTEAFF.

V usage is TRBV19 and J usage is TRBJ1-5; D uncertain. CDR1 and CDR2 (germline): LNHDA, SQIVND (reference sequence). This CDR3 is 13 amino acids long. The V gene lost 0 bases and the J gene lost 8 bases, with 8 bases spanning the gap. CDR3 residues: CASSIDTPEPQHF. The CDR3 region has the DNA TGTGCCAGTAGTATAGACACCCCAGAGCCCCAGCATTTT.

This clonotype was seen many times. The rearrangement joins TRBV2 to TRBJ2-2; TRBD2 aligns across 8 bases. CDR3 length: 13 amino acids. Germline CDR1 SNHLY, CDR2 FYNNEI. V lost 3 bases, J lost 7 bases, and 1 base stayed unmatched. The chain's CDR3 is CASSDRGGGELFF. The CDR3 DNA reads TGTGCCAGCAGTGATCGGGGGGGCGGGGAGCTGTTTTTT.

The CDR3 DNA reads TGTGCCATCAGTGCGAAGGGACAGGGGATTTCACCCCTCCACTTT. Translated, it gives CAISAKGQGISPLHF. The rearrangement uses TRBV10-3 and TRBJ1-6; 10 nucleotides line up with TRBD1. Germline CDR1 and CDR2: ENHRY and SYGVKD. CDR3 size: 15 residues. J gave up 9 bases and V 4 bases, and 6 bases lay outside the gene matches.

This clonotype was detected only a few times. The chain joins TRBV29-1 to TRBJ1-1, with D uncertain. V was clipped by 5 bases and J by 5 bases, with 21 bases between them. This CDR3 comprises 15 residues. Germline lookup yields CDR1 SQVTM and CDR2 ANQGSEA. The CDR3 DNA reads as TGCAGCGTTTGGGAGATAATGCGCTTTGGGACTGAAGCTTTCTTT. It translates to CSVWEIMRFGTEAFF.

The chain links TRBV5-8 to TRBJ1-6; 7 nucleotides line up with TRBD1. Germline CDR1 reads SGHTS; CDR2 reads YDEGEE. The CDR3 has 15 residues. The V and J ends lost 1 base and 7 bases, in that order; junction bases with no gene match: 5. The CDR3 DNA follows: TGTGCCAGCAGCTTGCAGGACAGGCAGAATTCACCCCTCCACTTT. Translating gives CASSLQDRQNSPLHF.

This clonotype was counted at least ten times. The rearrangement uses TRBV20-1 and TRBJ1-6, with a possible D match to TRBD1 (6 bases). The CDR3 has 16 amino acids. The germline V gene has CDR1 DFQATT and CDR2 SNEGSKA (reference sequence). V lost 3 bases to trimming and J lost 0 bases, with 12 bases between them. CDR3 sequence reads: CSASGQGHSYNSPLHF. In nucleotides, the CDR3 is TGCAGTGCTAGCGGGCAGGGACACTCCTATAATTCACCCCTCCACTTT.

This clonotype has a count of ten or more. The gene calls are TRBV7-8 and TRBJ1-5; D not certain. Germline V lookup: CDR1 SGHVS, CDR2 FQNEAQ. The CDR3 extends over 15 amino acids. V was pared by 5 bases and J by 6 bases, with 17 bases between. CDR3 DNA sequence: TGTGCCAGCAGCCCAAGAACGGGATCGGGTCAGCCCCAGCATTTT. It translates to CASSPRTGSGQPQHF.

This clonotype has just a few counts. The chain joins TRBV29-1 to TRBJ1-1; D gene unclear. The CDR3 has 12 residues. The germline V and J ends were trimmed by 7 bases and 6 bases, with 15 bases remaining between them. Germline V gives CDR1 SQVTM, CDR2 ANQGSEA. The CDR3 nucleotides are TGCAGCGCCCGCCACAGTATCGCTGAAGCTTTCTTT. Encoded protein: CSARHSIAEAFF. The full variable domain, completed using reference TRBV29-1 and TRBJ1-1, is SAVISQKPSRDICQRGTSLTIQCQVDSQVTMMFWYRQQPGQSLTLIATANQGSEATYESGFVIDKFPISRPNLTFSTLTVSNMSPEDSSIYLCSARHSIAEAFFGQGTRLTVV.

In nucleotides, the CDR3 is TGTGCCAGCTCACCACGAAGGGGAGTCGCTGGAAACACCATATATTTT. Protein sequence: CASSPRRGVAGNTIYF. The chain combines TRBV18 with TRBJ1-3, with a weak D call TRBD1 (5 bases). The CDR3 consists of 16 residues. With 1 base removed from V and 2 bases from J, the gap between germline ends came to 12 bases. From germline, CDR1 is KGHSH and CDR2 LQKENI.